This is a list of T cell receptor beta chains from one sample in a study of cytomegalovirus exposure and HLA in healthy donors. The repertoire was sequenced with immunoSEQ multiplex PCR; TCRdb's copy has only in-frame clones and lacks some. This repertoire includes tens of thousands of clones. The sequenced sample was PBMCs. These receptors were taken from a woman aged 40-49 years in good health and CMV-seropositive. Both conserved end residues are part of each CDR3. Fields, in order: CDR3 length, V gene, J gene, D gene, CDR3 protein, CDR3 DNA. The D gene is left open where the match is weak.

13	TRBV7-3	TRBJ2-7	NA	CASSLNRDGEQYF	TGTGCCAGCAGCTTAAACAGGGATGGCGAGCAGTACTTC
15	TRBV6-1	TRBJ2-1	TRBD1	CASSPPGQDDNEQFF	TGTGCCAGCAGCCCCCCGGGACAGGATGACAATGAGCAGTTCTTC
16	TRBV27	TRBJ2-7	TRBD2	CASSLGPGTSGYEQYF	TGTGCCAGCAGTTTAGGCCCCGGGACTAGCGGCTACGAGCAGTACTTC
17	TRBV29-1	TRBJ2-1	TRBD2	CSVEARTSGPSYNEQFF	TGCAGCGTTGAAGCCCGGACTAGCGGGCCCTCCTACAATGAGCAGTTCTTC
11	TRBV18	TRBJ1-3	NA	CASSAENTIYF	TGTGCCAGCTCAGCAGAAAACACCATATATTTT
16	TRBV11-2	TRBJ2-7	TRBD1	CASSTNQGAGLGEQYF	TGTGCCAGCAGCACAAATCAGGGGGCAGGGCTGGGCGAGCAGTACTTC
12	TRBV7-9	TRBJ2-7	NA	CASSATSYEQYF	TGTGCCAGCAGCGCAACTTCCTACGAGCAGTACTTC
14	TRBV7-9	TRBJ1-5	NA	CASSSGTVNQPQHF	TGTGCCAGCAGCAGCGGGACTGTCAATCAGCCCCAGCATTTT
15	TRBV6-6	TRBJ2-7	TRBD1	CASRPLTGDFNEQYF	TGTGCCAGCAGACCACTAACAGGGGATTTCAACGAGCAGTACTTC
15	TRBV30	TRBJ2-1	TRBD1	CAWSGDRRSDNEQFF	TGTGCCTGGAGTGGGGACAGGAGATCCGACAATGAGCAGTTCTTC
11	TRBV5-1	TRBJ2-1	NA	CASNGGNEQFF	TGCGCCAGCAACGGGGGCAATGAGCAGTTCTTC
18	TRBV18	TRBJ2-1	NA	CASSPPMVSGSSDNEQFF	TGTGCCAGCTCACCACCGATGGTGTCCGGGAGCTCCGACAATGAGCAGTTCTTC
15	TRBV7-2	TRBJ2-6	TRBD1	CATDRTGVGANVLTF	TGTGCCACAGACCGGACAGGGGTCGGGGCCAACGTCCTGACTTTC
14	TRBV29-1	TRBJ1-2	TRBD1	CSVLQDRGGDGYTF	TGCAGCGTCCTACAGGACAGGGGGGGGGATGGCTACACCTTC
18	TRBV5-1	TRBJ2-5	TRBD2	CASSPGLAGVGSRETQYF	TGCGCCAGCAGCCCGGGACTAGCGGGAGTAGGGTCGCGGGAGACCCAGTACTTC
14	TRBV4-1	TRBJ2-7	TRBD1	CASSQWTGNYEQYF	TGCGCCAGCAGCCAATGGACAGGCAACTACGAGCAGTACTTC
14	TRBV7-9	TRBJ2-3	TRBD1	CASSAGQGTDTQYF	TGTGCCAGCAGCGCCGGACAGGGCACAGATACGCAGTATTTT
14	TRBV2	TRBJ2-5	NA	CASSGSGNQETQYF	TGTGCCAGCAGCGGGAGCGGAAACCAAGAGACCCAGTACTTC
11	TRBV10-3	TRBJ2-1	TRBD1	CAISDRAEQFF	TGTGCCATAAGTGACAGGGCTGAGCAGTTCTTC
15	TRBV4-2	TRBJ2-3	TRBD1	CASNRGQGNADTQYF	TGTGCCAGCAACCGAGGACAGGGGAACGCAGATACGCAGTATTTT
18	TRBV18	TRBJ2-6	NA	CASSPQQGLSSGANVLTF	TGTGCCAGCTCACCCCAGCAGGGGCTCTCTTCTGGGGCCAACGTCCTGACTTTC